This T cell receptor (beta chain) emerged from a study of graft-versus-host responses after intestinal transplantation. In the study overall: All recipients were transplanted with multivisceral, liver-intestinal, or isolated intestinal grafts. All recipients got anti-thymocyte globulin induction, then tacrolimus and steroids for 2 to 4 years.

In its sample, this clone was seen a few times. The antigen remains undetermined. The V gene's germline CDR1 is SGHVS and CDR2 FQNEAQ. CDR3 length equals 15 residues. V was cut by 0 bases and J by 3 bases, with 9 bases left in between. Only in-frame clones appear in the TCRdb table, and some are missing; sequencing was by immunoSEQ multiplex PCR. The top ten hold approximately 0.76% of the sample, which has roughly 110,000 clones, approximately 86% seen once. Study-level findings and limits: When patients had graft-donor T cell macrochimerism, their allografts held high graft-versus-host to host-versus-graft clonal ratios. The study associated peak circulating GvH clone levels with early post-transplant HvG declines.

The J gene is TRBJ2-1, the V gene TRBV7-8; no clear D gene. Sample: unstimulated CD4+ T cells sorted from spleen or lymph node cells, taken before transplant. The receptor's source is a human donor who was the organ donor for an intestinal transplant. CDR3 residues: CASSLAPGIYNEQFF. CDR3 DNA: TGTGCCAGCAGCTTAGCGCCGGGTATCTACAATGAGCAGTTCTTC. Combining the CDR3 with reference TRBV7-8 and TRBJ2-1 gives the whole variable domain GAGVSQSPRYKVAKRGQDVALRCDPISGHVSLFWYQQALGQGPEFLTYFQNEAQLDKSGLPSDRFFAERPEGSVSTLKIQRTQQEDSAVYLCASSLAPGIYNEQFFGPGTRLTVL.